This is a list of T cell receptor beta chains from one sample in a study of T cells after yellow fever vaccination. TCRdb independently ran MiXCR on the 5' RACE reads; one entry per CDR3 protein. The sample has around 590,000 distinct CDR3 sequences, approximately 13% seen once; the top ten hold 15%. Sequenced here: PBMCs, sampled on the day of the yellow fever booster vaccination. These receptors all come from a man aged 25 to 45 who received the YFV17D yellow fever vaccine. The CDR3 runs from the conserved cysteine through the conserved F or W. Fields, in order: V gene, J gene, D gene, clone size, CDR3 protein, CDR3 DNA. D genes are given only for firm matches. Some rows mark clone size as missing; the rest say once, few, many or name a class of expanded clone.

v_gene: TRBV25-1; j_gene: TRBJ1-3; d_gene: .; abundance: .; CDR3aa: CATIGVGNTIYF; CDR3nt: TGTGCCACCATAGGCGTTGGAAACACCATATATTTT
v_gene: TRBV7-2; j_gene: TRBJ2-7; d_gene: TRBD1; abundance: .; CDR3aa: CASSRSTGSSYEQYF; CDR3nt: TGTGCCAGCAGCCGATCGACAGGGAGCTCCTACGAGCAGTACTTC
v_gene: TRBV11-2; j_gene: TRBJ1-2; d_gene: .; abundance: .; CDR3aa: CASSHSPEAGYTF; CDR3nt: TGTGCCAGCAGCCACTCCCCTGAGGCAGGCTACACCTTC
v_gene: TRBV20-1; j_gene: TRBJ2-1; d_gene: TRBD2; abundance: .; CDR3aa: CSAPASGSYNEQFF; CDR3nt: TGCAGTGCCCCGGCTAGCGGCTCCTACAATGAGCAGTTCTTC
v_gene: TRBV29-1; j_gene: TRBJ2-1; d_gene: .; abundance: many; CDR3aa: CSVYREYNEQFF; CDR3nt: TGCAGCGTTTATAGGGAGTACAATGAGCAGTTCTTC
v_gene: TRBV27; j_gene: TRBJ2-1; d_gene: TRBD2; abundance: .; CDR3aa: CASSPPSAGGFEQFF; CDR3nt: TGTGCCAGCAGTCCCCCTTCGGCGGGAGGTTTTGAGCAGTTCTTC
v_gene: TRBV11-2; j_gene: TRBJ2-7; d_gene: .; abundance: .; CDR3aa: CASSHTLYPYEQYF; CDR3nt: TGTGCCAGCAGCCACACGCTATATCCCTACGAGCAGTACTTC
v_gene: TRBV7-8; j_gene: TRBJ2-5; d_gene: TRBD1; abundance: .; CDR3aa: CASSKTQGPDPGYQETQYF; CDR3nt: TGTGCCAGCAGCAAGACACAGGGGCCGGATCCTGGGTACCAAGAGACCCAGTACTTC
v_gene: TRBV15; j_gene: TRBJ2-7; d_gene: .; abundance: .; CDR3aa: CATSRAERRDEQYF; CDR3nt: TGTGCCACCAGCAGAGCCGAACGCAGGGATGAGCAGTACTTC
v_gene: TRBV20-1; j_gene: TRBJ2-1; d_gene: TRBD2; abundance: .; CDR3aa: CSAKLAGGGIGEQFF; CDR3nt: TGCAGTGCAAAACTAGCGGGAGGCGGTATAGGTGAGCAGTTCTTC
v_gene: TRBV5-5; j_gene: TRBJ2-1; d_gene: TRBD2; abundance: .; CDR3aa: CASSLVLADLGEQFF; CDR3nt: TGTGCCAGCAGCTTGGTACTAGCGGACCTCGGGGAGCAGTTCTTC
v_gene: TRBV29-1; j_gene: TRBJ2-1; d_gene: TRBD2; abundance: few; CDR3aa: CSVVPSGIEQFF; CDR3nt: TGCAGCGTTGTGCCTAGCGGGATTGAGCAGTTCTTC
v_gene: TRBV7-8; j_gene: TRBJ2-1; d_gene: TRBD1; abundance: many; CDR3aa: CASSLSGDRGPNEQFF; CDR3nt: TGTGCCAGCAGCTTAAGTGGGGACAGGGGCCCCAATGAGCAGTTCTTC
v_gene: TRBV7-9; j_gene: TRBJ1-2; d_gene: TRBD1; abundance: .; CDR3aa: CASSLGQGDYTF; CDR3nt: TGTGCCAGCAGCCTAGGACAGGGGGACTACACCTTC
v_gene: TRBV19; j_gene: TRBJ2-1; d_gene: .; abundance: .; CDR3aa: CASSIGDLLNNEQFF; CDR3nt: TGTGCCAGTAGTATAGGGGACCTACTCAACAATGAGCAGTTCTTC
v_gene: TRBV20-1; j_gene: TRBJ2-7; d_gene: TRBD2; abundance: .; CDR3aa: CSTTSGREANPYEQYF; CDR3nt: TGCAGTACGACAAGCGGGAGAGAGGCGAATCCTTACGAGCAGTACTTC
v_gene: TRBV12-3/TRBV12-4; j_gene: TRBJ1-6; d_gene: TRBD1; abundance: .; CDR3aa: CASSLGDSPLTLHF; CDR3nt: TGTGCCAGCAGTTTAGGGGACAGCCCATTGACCCTCCACTTT
v_gene: TRBV29-1; j_gene: TRBJ2-1; d_gene: .; abundance: .; CDR3aa: CSVGRRFDEQFF; CDR3nt: TGCAGCGTTGGACGGAGGTTTGATGAGCAGTTCTTC
v_gene: TRBV11-2; j_gene: TRBJ2-5; d_gene: .; abundance: many; CDR3aa: CASSFSRKETQYF; CDR3nt: TGTGCCAGCAGCTTTAGCAGAAAAGAGACCCAGTACTTC
v_gene: TRBV6-1; j_gene: TRBJ2-3; d_gene: TRBD1; abundance: .; CDR3aa: CASSQRTGGGTDTQYF; CDR3nt: TGTGCCAGCAGTCAACGGACAGGGGGTGGGACAGATACGCAGTATTTT
v_gene: TRBV7-2; j_gene: TRBJ2-1; d_gene: TRBD1; abundance: .; CDR3aa: CASSEDRGQFF; CDR3nt: TGTGCCAGCAGCGAAGACAGGGGGCAGTTCTTC
v_gene: TRBV20-1; j_gene: TRBJ2-1; d_gene: TRBD2; abundance: few; CDR3aa: CSARGVTSGSYNEQFF; CDR3nt: TGCAGTGCTAGAGGGGTGACTAGCGGGAGCTACAATGAGCAGTTCTTC
v_gene: TRBV20-1; j_gene: TRBJ2-7; d_gene: .; abundance: .; CDR3aa: CSARGLVSSYEQYF; CDR3nt: TGCAGTGCTAGAGGACTCGTTAGCTCCTACGAGCAGTACTTC
v_gene: TRBV18; j_gene: TRBJ2-7; d_gene: TRBD2; abundance: few; CDR3aa: CASSPPLGLAGTEQYF; CDR3nt: TGTGCCAGCTCACCACCTCTGGGACTAGCGGGTACGGAGCAGTACTTC
v_gene: TRBV24-1; j_gene: TRBJ1-5; d_gene: .; abundance: .; CDR3aa: CATSDLIGGSNQPQHF; CDR3nt: TGTGCCACCAGTGATTTGATAGGGGGTAGCAATCAGCCCCAGCATTTT
v_gene: TRBV4-3; j_gene: TRBJ2-3; d_gene: TRBD1; abundance: few; CDR3aa: CASSQEELLRDRGSTDTQYF; CDR3nt: TGCGCCAGCAGCCAAGAAGAACTATTACGGGACAGGGGGTCCACAGATACGCAGTATTTT
v_gene: TRBV29-1; j_gene: TRBJ2-3; d_gene: TRBD2; abundance: few; CDR3aa: CSVEDRAHGRAGGQDTQYF; CDR3nt: TGCAGCGTTGAAGATAGGGCCCATGGGCGAGCGGGAGGGCAAGATACGCAGTATTTT